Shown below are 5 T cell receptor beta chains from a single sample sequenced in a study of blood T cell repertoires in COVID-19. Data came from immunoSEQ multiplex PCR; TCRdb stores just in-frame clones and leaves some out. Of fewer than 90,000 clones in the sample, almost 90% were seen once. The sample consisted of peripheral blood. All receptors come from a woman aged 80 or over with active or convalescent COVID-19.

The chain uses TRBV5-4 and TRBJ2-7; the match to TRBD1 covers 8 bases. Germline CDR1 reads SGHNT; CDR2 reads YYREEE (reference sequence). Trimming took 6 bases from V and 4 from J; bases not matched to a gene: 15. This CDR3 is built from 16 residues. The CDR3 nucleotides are TGTGCCAGCACACCCTCTGCCGGGACAGGAAGATACGAGCAGTACTTC. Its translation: CASTPSAGTGRYEQYF.

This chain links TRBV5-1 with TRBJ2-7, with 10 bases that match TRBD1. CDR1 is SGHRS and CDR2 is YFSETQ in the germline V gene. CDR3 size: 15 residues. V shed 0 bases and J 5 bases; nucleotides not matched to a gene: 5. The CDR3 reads CASSLGQGANHEQYF. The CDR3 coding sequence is TGCGCCAGCAGCTTGGGACAGGGGGCGAATCACGAGCAGTACTTC.

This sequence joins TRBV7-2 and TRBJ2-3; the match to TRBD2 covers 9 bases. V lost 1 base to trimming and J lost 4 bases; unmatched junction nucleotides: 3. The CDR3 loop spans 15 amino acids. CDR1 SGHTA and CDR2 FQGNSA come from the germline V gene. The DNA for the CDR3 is TGTGCCAGCAGCTTAGTAGCGGGGGCTTCAGATACGCAGTATTTT. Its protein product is CASSLVAGASDTQYF.

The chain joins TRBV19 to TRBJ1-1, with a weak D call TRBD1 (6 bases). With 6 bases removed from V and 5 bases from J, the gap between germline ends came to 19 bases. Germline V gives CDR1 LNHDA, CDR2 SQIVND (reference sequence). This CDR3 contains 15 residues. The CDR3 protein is CASSPRGGGSTEAFF. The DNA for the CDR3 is TGTGCCAGTAGCCCCAGGGGCGGGGGTTCGACTGAAGCTTTCTTT.

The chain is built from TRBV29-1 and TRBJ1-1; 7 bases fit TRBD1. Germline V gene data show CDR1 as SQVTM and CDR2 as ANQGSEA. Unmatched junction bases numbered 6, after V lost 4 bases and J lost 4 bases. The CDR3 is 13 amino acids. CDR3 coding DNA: TGCAGCGTTGTTGAGGGGGCGGGCACTGAAGCTTTCTTT. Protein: CSVVEGAGTEAFF. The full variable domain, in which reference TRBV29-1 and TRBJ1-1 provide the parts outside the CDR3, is SAVISQKPSRDICQRGTSLTIQCQVDSQVTMMFWYRQQPGQSLTLIATANQGSEATYESGFVIDKFPISRPNLTFSTLTVSNMSPEDSSIYLCSVVEGAGTEAFFGQGTRLTVV.